The clone carrying this TCR beta chain was seen many times. Its antigen is as yet unknown. Three rounds of nested PCR, following a modified ARM-PCR protocol, produced the TCRbeta library. TCRdb re-derived calls from the multiplex PCR reads in MiXCR, one entry per CDR3 protein. The sample includes more than 85,000 distinct CDR3 sequences, about 61% of them seen just once. V was clipped by 7 bases and J by 5 bases, with 35 bases between them. Germline V gene data show CDR1 as MNHNS and CDR2 as SASEGT. The CDR3 runs to 20 residues. This sample is drawn from a study of tumor and adjacent non-tumor tissue in lung cancer. In the study overall: Samples averaged about 4.3 million productive TCRbeta reads each.

No cell sorting was done before RNA was extracted from the tissue. The normal lung tissue was taken more than 3 cm from the tumor edge. Newly diagnosed lung cancer patients had thoracic surgery in China, August–November 2014, without prior chemotherapy. Study conclusions and caveats: TCR diversity was significantly greater in tumor than normal lung tissue. Higher tumor TCR diversity was associated with shorter survival.

The sequenced sample consisted of distant non-tumor lung tissue. The rearrangement joins TRBV6-1 to TRBJ2-5, with D perhaps given as TRBD1 or TRBD2 (5 bases each). The sequence was obtained from a man between 60 and 75 years old with non-small cell lung cancer. The CDR3 here is CASTPPGPKGGVGKKETQYF. CDR3 DNA: TGTGCCAGCACTCCTCCGGGACCGAAGGGTGGGGTTGGGAAAAAGGAGACCCAGTACTTC.